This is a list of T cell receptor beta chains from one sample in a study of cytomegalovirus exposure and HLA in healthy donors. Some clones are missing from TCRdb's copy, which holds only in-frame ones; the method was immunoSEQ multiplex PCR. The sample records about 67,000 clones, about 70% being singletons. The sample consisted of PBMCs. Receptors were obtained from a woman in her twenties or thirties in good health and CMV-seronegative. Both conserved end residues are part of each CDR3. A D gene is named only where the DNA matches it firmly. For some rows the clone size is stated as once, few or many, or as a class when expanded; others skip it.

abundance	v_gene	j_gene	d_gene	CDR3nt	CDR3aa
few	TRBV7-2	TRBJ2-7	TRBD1	TGTGCCAGCAGCTTAAGGACAGGAGAAATTTACGAGCAGTACTTC	CASSLRTGEIYEQYF
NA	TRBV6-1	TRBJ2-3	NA	TGTGCCAGCAGTGAAACCGGAGATACGCAGTATTTT	CASSETGDTQYF
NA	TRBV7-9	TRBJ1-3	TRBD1	TGTGCCAGCAGCCCCGTACAGGGGGGAACCGGAAACACCATATATTTT	CASSPVQGGTGNTIYF
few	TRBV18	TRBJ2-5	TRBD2	TGTGCCAGCTCACCACCGGGGAGGGGAGAGACCCAGTACTTC	CASSPPGRGETQYF
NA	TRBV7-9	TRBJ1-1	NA	TGTGCCAGCAGCTTCCGAGCCTCGCGGGACACTGAAGCTTTCTTT	CASSFRASRDTEAFF
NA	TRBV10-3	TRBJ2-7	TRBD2	TGTGCCATCAGTGGGACTAGCTCCTACGAGCAGTACTTC	CAISGTSSYEQYF
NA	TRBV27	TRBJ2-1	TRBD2	TGTGCCAGCAGTCCGCTGGGGGGGGCCTACAATGAGCAGTTCTTC	CASSPLGGAYNEQFF
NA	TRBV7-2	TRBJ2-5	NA	TGTGCCAGCAGCTTGAAGAGGACTGCTCCAGAGACCCAGTACTTC	CASSLKRTAPETQYF
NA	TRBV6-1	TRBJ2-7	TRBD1	TGTGCCAGCAAAACATCAGGGGGCGCCGAGCAGTACTTC	CASKTSGGAEQYF
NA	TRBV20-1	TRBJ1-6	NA	TGCAGTGCTAGGGGGGCGGTTTCCCTCCACTTT	CSARGAVSLHF
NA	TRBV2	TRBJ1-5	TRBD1	TGTGCCAGCGGCGGACAGGGCGGGGGTCAGCCCCAGCATTTT	CASGGQGGGQPQHF
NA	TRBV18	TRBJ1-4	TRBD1	TGTGCCAGCTCAACCCGACAGGGGACAGGTGAAAAACTGTTTTTT	CASSTRQGTGEKLFF
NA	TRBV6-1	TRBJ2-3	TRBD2	TGTGCCAGCAGCACCAGCGGGGGAGGCACAGATACGCAGTATTTT	CASSTSGGGTDTQYF
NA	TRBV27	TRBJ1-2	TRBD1	TGTGCCAGCAGTTTATCGGGACAGGGTTATGGCTACACCTTC	CASSLSGQGYGYTF
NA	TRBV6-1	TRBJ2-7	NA	TGTGCCAGCAGTGAATATGAGTTTTCCTACGAGCAGTACTTC	CASSEYEFSYEQYF
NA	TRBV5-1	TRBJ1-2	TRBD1	TGCGCCAGCAGAGCAGACAGGGTTGGCGGCTACACCTTC	CASRADRVGGYTF
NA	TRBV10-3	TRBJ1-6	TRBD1	TGTGCCATTTCTACGACAGGGTACAATTCACCCCTCCACTTT	CAISTTGYNSPLHF
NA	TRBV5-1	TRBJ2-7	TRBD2	TGCGCCAGCAGCCGGGGGGGCTACGAGCAGTACTTC	CASSRGGYEQYF
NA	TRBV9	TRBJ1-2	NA	TGTGCCAGCAGCGTAGATACGCGGAACTATGGCTACACCTTC	CASSVDTRNYGYTF
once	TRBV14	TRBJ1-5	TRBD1	TGTGCCAGCAGCCAAGCTCCCCGACGCTACAGGGGACGTGATCAGCCCCAGCATTTT	CASSQAPRRYRGRDQPQHF
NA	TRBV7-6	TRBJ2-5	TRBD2	TGTGCCAGCAGTTTTAGCCCTTCTAGCGGGGGGATTGAGACCCAGTACTTC	CASSFSPSSGGIETQYF
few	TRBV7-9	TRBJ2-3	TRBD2	TGTTCCAGCAGCCGCGTGGGTAGCGGGGGCACAGATACGCAGTATTTT	CSSSRVGSGGTDTQYF
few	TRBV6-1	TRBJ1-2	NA	TGTGCCAGCGCACGGACAGAACAAATACTCTATGGCTACACCTTC	CASARTEQILYGYTF
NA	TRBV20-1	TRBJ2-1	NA	TGCAGTGCTAAACATTACAATGAGCAGTTCTTC	CSAKHYNEQFF
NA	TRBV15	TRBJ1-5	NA	TGTGCCACCAGCAGAGATCAGCAGCCCCAGCATTTT	CATSRDQQPQHF
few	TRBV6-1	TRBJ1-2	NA	TGTGCCAGCAGTGTAAGGGGAAGTCTGGGCTACACCTTC	CASSVRGSLGYTF
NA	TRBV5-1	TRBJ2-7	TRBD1	TGCGCCAGCAGCTTGGAACAGGGGTTTTCCTACGAGCAGTACTTC	CASSLEQGFSYEQYF
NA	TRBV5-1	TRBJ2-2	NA	TGCGCCAGCAGCTTTCCGACAGGCACCGGGGAGCTGTTTTTT	CASSFPTGTGELFF
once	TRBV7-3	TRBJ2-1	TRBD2	TGTGCCAGCAGCTTATCCGGGGGGGCCTTCTACAATGAGCAGTTCTTC	CASSLSGGAFYNEQFF
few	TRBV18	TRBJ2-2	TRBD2	TGTGCCAGCTCACCACTAGCGGGGGCGAACACCGGGGAGCTGTTTTTT	CASSPLAGANTGELFF
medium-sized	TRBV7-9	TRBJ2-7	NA	TGTGCCAGCAGCTTAGGGTTAGGGGCGTCCTACGAGCAGTACTTC	CASSLGLGASYEQYF
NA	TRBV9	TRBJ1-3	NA	TGTGCCAGCAGCGCCTGGGACATCGGAAACACCATATATTTT	CASSAWDIGNTIYF
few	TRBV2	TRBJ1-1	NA	TGTGCCAGCAGTGAAGAGTCAGGCTCCGATGGGGCTTTCTTT	CASSEESGSDGAFF
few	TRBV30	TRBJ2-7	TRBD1	TGTGCCTGGAGTTTACCAGGGGGACACTACGAGCAGTACTTC	CAWSLPGGHYEQYF
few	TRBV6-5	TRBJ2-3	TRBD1	TGTGCCAGCACCAACAGGGGTTTTAGCACAGATACGCAGTATTTT	CASTNRGFSTDTQYF
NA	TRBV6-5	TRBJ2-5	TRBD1	TGTGCCAGCAGTTACCTCGGGACAGAGCAAGAGACCCAGTACTTC	CASSYLGTEQETQYF
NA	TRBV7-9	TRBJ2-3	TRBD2	TGTGCCAGCAGCCCGCGGGGGGGTCGCACAGATACGCAGTATTTT	CASSPRGGRTDTQYF
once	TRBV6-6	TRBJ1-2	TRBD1	TGTGCCAGCAGTGGGACAGGGGGTTTGTGGGGCTACACCTTC	CASSGTGGLWGYTF
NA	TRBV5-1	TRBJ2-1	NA	TGCGCCAGCAGCGGTGGGACATCGAGTCACTCCTACAATGAGCAGTTCTTC	CASSGGTSSHSYNEQFF
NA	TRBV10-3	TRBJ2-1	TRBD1	TGTGCCATCAGTGGTGACAGGGCCCAAGAGCAGTTCTTC	CAISGDRAQEQFF
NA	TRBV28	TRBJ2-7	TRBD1	TGTGCCAGCAGTTACGGGGACAGGGAGCAGTACTTC	CASSYGDREQYF
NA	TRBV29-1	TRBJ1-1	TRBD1	TGCAGCGTTGGGGGTGGACAGGGGGGCACTGAAGCTTTCTTT	CSVGGGQGGTEAFF
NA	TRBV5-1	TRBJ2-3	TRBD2	TGCGCCAGCAGCGCCACTAGCGGGGGTTACACAGATACGCAGTATTTT	CASSATSGGYTDTQYF
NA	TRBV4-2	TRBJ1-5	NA	TGTGCCAGCAGCCAAGACAGGGATAGCAATCAGCCCCAGCATTTT	CASSQDRDSNQPQHF
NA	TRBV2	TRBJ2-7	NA	TGTGCCAGCAGTGAAGGCCTCCTAGCCGGGGAGCAGTACTTC	CASSEGLLAGEQYF
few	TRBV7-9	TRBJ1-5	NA	TGTGCCAGCAGCTTAGTCCCCGTAGTGGTCGGGAATCAGCCCCAGCATTTT	CASSLVPVVVGNQPQHF
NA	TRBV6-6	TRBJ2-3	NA	TGTGCCAGCAGCCTCCTGACAGTCTACACAGATACGCAGTATTTT	CASSLLTVYTDTQYF
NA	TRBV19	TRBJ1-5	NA	TGTGCCAGTAGCACCTCCGCAGGGCCGGGTCAGCCCCAGCATTTT	CASSTSAGPGQPQHF
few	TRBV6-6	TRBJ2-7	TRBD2	TGTGCCAGCAGCACCGGGACTAGCAACAACGAGCAGTACTTC	CASSTGTSNNEQYF
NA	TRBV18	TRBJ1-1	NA	TGTGCCAGCTCACCACCGGGGCGGAACAGGGCGGGCACTGAAGCTTTCTTT	CASSPPGRNRAGTEAFF
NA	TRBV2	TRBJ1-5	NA	TGCGCCAGCAGCCGAGGGGGTTCGGGGCCCCAGCATTTT	CASSRGGSGPQHF
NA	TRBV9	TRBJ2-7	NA	TGTGCCAGCAGCTTAGGCGGGGCAGTGGAGGAGCAGTACTTC	CASSLGGAVEEQYF
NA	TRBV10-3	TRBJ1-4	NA	TGTGCCATCAGTGAGTCGTCGTACGGTGAAAAACTGTTTTTT	CAISESSYGEKLFF
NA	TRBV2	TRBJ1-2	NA	TGTGCCAGCAGTGAGGACAGCCTGCTTAACTATGGCTACACCTTC	CASSEDSLLNYGYTF
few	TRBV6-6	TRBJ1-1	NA	TGTGCCAGCAGCCTCAGGGGAGGGGGCACTGAAGCTTTCTTT	CASSLRGGGTEAFF
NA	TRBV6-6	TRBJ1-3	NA	TGTGCCAGCAGGGGACTGACCTCTGGAAACACCATATATTTT	CASRGLTSGNTIYF
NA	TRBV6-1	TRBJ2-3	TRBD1	TGTGCCAGCAGTCGGACAGGCTCTAGCACAGATACGCAGTATTTT	CASSRTGSSTDTQYF
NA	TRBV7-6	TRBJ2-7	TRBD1	TGTGCCAGCAGCCCAGGGGACAGGGGGACCATGCTCTCCTACGAGCAGTACTTC	CASSPGDRGTMLSYEQYF
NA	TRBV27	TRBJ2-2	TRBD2	TGTGCCAGCAGACCGGGACTAGCCGACACCGGGGAGCTGTTTTTT	CASRPGLADTGELFF